This TCR beta chain was documented in a study of OX40 agonist ivuxolimab in advanced cancers. Study-wide background: Intravenous ivuxolimab at 0.01 to 10 mg/kg was given to patients every 2 weeks. Treatment received earlier with anti-PD-1, anti-PD-L1 or anti-CTLA-4 agents was allowed, and 40% had some.

Sequencing was performed with immunoSEQ multiplex PCR; in TCRdb, only in-frame clones are kept and a portion is missing. The table lists 80,000 to 100,000 clones, about 88% of them singletons. Autoimmune disease history or systemic immunosuppression led to patient exclusion. Trimming stripped 6 bases from V and 6 bases from J, with 15 bases between. Germline loops: CDR1 SNHLY, CDR2 FYNNEI. The CDR3 is 14 amino acids. The source was CD4+ or CD8+ T cells sorted from blood, collected in a trial of the OX40 agonist ivuxolimab. This TCR came from an adult with an advanced solid tumor such as melanoma, head and neck, liver or kidney cancer. V usage is TRBV2 and J usage is TRBJ1-5; tentatively, D is TRBD1 (6 bases). DNA of the CDR3: TGTGCCAGCAGCGAAAGCGGACAGTCTCAGCCCCAGCATTTT. Residues: CASSESGQSQPQHF. Full variable domain (remainder filled in from reference TRBV2 and TRBJ1-5): EPEVTQTPSHQVTQMGQEVILRCVPISNHLYFYWYRQILGQKVEFLVSFYNNEISEKSEIFDDQFSVERPDGSNFTLKIRSTKLEDSAMYFCASSESGQSQPQHFGDGTRLSIL.